Following are 15 T cell receptor beta chains from one sample sequenced in a study of CD8+ T cells in alopecia areata. The treatment is: oral pan-JAK inhibitor, 5-10 mg twice daily. In each case, RNA was isolated and then reverse transcribed into cDNA as the sequencing template. Clones were read by immunoSEQ multiplex PCR, and TCRdb kept only the in-frame ones, dropping some. Among approximately 190,000 clones listed, roughly 64% were seen once. The sample in question was CD4+ T cells sorted from blood, obtained at week 24, from a patient treated with tofacitinib. These receptors all come from a human donor with alopecia areata.

The rearrangement links TRBV28 to TRBJ2-7, with D hard to call. The germline V gene has CDR1 MDHEN and CDR2 SYDVKM. The CDR3 totals 13 residues. With 4 bases removed from V and 6 bases from J, the gap between germline ends came to 13 bases. The CDR3 sequence: CASSSSDRSEQYF. The CDR3 nucleotides are TGTGCCAGCAGTTCGTCGGACCGCAGCGAGCAGTACTTC.

The rearrangement joins TRBV4-3 to TRBJ2-5, with 12 bases that match TRBD2. Looked up from germline, CDR1 is LGHNA and CDR2 is YSLEER. CDR3 size: 19 residues. With V trimmed by 3 bases and J by 8 bases, 19 bases remained unmatched. The CDR3 loop reads CASSQIKMTSGGQLGTQYF. In nucleotides, the CDR3 is TGCGCCAGCAGCCAGATCAAGATGACTAGCGGGGGCCAACTTGGCACCCAGTACTTC.

The V and J genes are TRBV6-5 and TRBJ2-3; the match to TRBD2 covers 8 bases. V shed 0 bases and J 1 base; nucleotides not matched to a gene: 0. Germline lookup yields CDR1 MNHEY and CDR2 SVGAGI. The CDR3 extends over 15 amino acids. CDR3 in amino acids: CASSYSRGGTDTQYF. CDR3 coding DNA: TGTGCCAGCAGTTACTCGCGGGGGGGCACAGATACGCAGTATTTT.

This clone was counted only a few times. The gene calls are TRBV6-5 and TRBJ1-2, with 7 positions matching TRBD1. This CDR3 has 13 amino acids. J lost 4 bases, V lost 2 bases, and 1 base had no gene match. Germline lookup yields CDR1 MNHEY and CDR2 SVGAGI. The CDR3 sequence: CASSYQGVYGYTF. The CDR3 coding sequence is TGTGCCAGCAGTTACCAGGGGGTCTATGGCTACACCTTC.

This clone was seen a handful of times. The chain recombines TRBV27 with TRBJ2-1; tentatively, D is TRBD1 (5 bases). The CDR3 is 15 residues long. V dropped 6 bases and J dropped 6 bases, with 18 bases sitting between them. Germline CDR1 and CDR2: MNHEY and SMNVEV (reference sequence). The CDR3 DNA reads as TGTGCCAGCAGACTGAGGCTGACAGAAGGCAATGAGCAGTTCTTC. This translates into CASRLRLTEGNEQFF.

The sample holds one count of this clone. This rearrangement joins TRBV2 to TRBJ1-1; no reliable D call. CDR3 size: 12 residues. Germline CDR1 SNHLY, CDR2 FYNNEI. V shed 4 bases and J shed 5 bases, with 8 bases lying between them. CDR3 nucleotides: TGTGCCAGCAGTGCGGATGGGACTGAAGCTTTCTTT. This codes for CASSADGTEAFF. Looking up the rest from reference TRBV2 and TRBJ1-1 gives the full variable domain: EPEVTQTPSHQVTQMGQEVILRCVPISNHLYFYWYRQILGQKVEFLVSFYNNEISEKSEIFDDQFSVERPDGSNFTLKIRSTKLEDSAMYFCASSADGTEAFFGQGTRLTVV.

The chain joins TRBV6-5 to TRBJ1-3; D unresolved. Germline assignment: CDR1 MNHEY and CDR2 SVGAGI. The V gene lost 6 bases and the J gene lost 3 bases, with 3 bases spanning the gap. The CDR3 length is 11 residues. CDR3 amino acids: CASSLGNTIYF. The CDR3 bases are TGTGCCAGCAGCCTTGGAAACACCATATATTTT.

The chain uses TRBV18 and TRBJ1-1; D call uncertain. The CDR3 length is 13 residues. Trimming cost V 5 bases and J 1 base, with 8 bases left between them. Germline V CDR1 and CDR2: KGHSH, LQKENI. The DNA for the CDR3 is TGTGCCAGCTCATCTGATGGGAACACTGAAGCTTTCTTT. Its protein is CASSSDGNTEAFF.

This clone was seen once. This chain connects TRBV5-1 to TRBJ1-4, with 10 bases fitting TRBD1. The V segment lost 4 bases and the J segment 7 bases; nucleotides outside the gene matches: 7. Per the germline V gene, CDR1 is SGHRS and CDR2 is YFSETQ. The CDR3 runs to 15 residues. The chain's CDR3 is CASSARQGAGEKLFF. For the CDR3, the DNA is TGCGCCAGCAGCGCCAGACAGGGGGCAGGTGAAAAACTGTTTTTT. Full variable domain (rest looked up from reference TRBV5-1 and TRBJ1-4): KAGVTQTPRYLIKTRGQQVTLSCSPISGHRSVSWYQQTPGQGLQFLFEYFSETQRNKGNFPGRFSGRQFSNSRSEMNVSTLELGDSALYLCASSARQGAGEKLFFGSGTQLSVL.

V is TRBV5-4 and J is TRBJ1-6; D may be TRBD1 (6 bases). In germline, CDR1 is SGHNT, CDR2 YYREEE (reference sequence). The CDR3 runs to 15 residues. Trimming removed 4 bases from V and 10 bases from J, with 18 bases in between. Here the CDR3 reads CASSRLRGGGSPLHF. CDR3 sequence (DNA): TGTGCCAGCAGCCGGCTTAGGGGGGGAGGCTCACCCCTCCACTTT.

This clone was counted only a few times. V and J are TRBV7-2 and TRBJ1-5, with a tentative D call TRBD1 (5 bases). Germline V CDR1 and CDR2: SGHTA, FQGNSA. The CDR3 has 14 amino acids. V gave up 3 bases and J gave up 5 bases, with 11 bases separating them. CDR3 DNA: TGTGCCAGCAGCTTTGGGGGTGGGGATCAGCCCCAGCATTTT. This gives the protein CASSFGGGDQPQHF.

This chain connects TRBV15 to TRBJ1-1, with no clear D. Trimming took 0 bases from V and 2 from J, leaving 7 bases between them. Germline V gives CDR1 LNHNV, CDR2 YYDKDF (reference sequence). This CDR3 comprises 14 residues. This chain's CDR3 is CATSRDIGNTEAFF. The CDR3 bases are TGTGCCACCAGCAGAGATATAGGTAACACTGAAGCTTTCTTT.

The chain links TRBV29-1 to TRBJ1-4; TRBD1 matches 9 bases. The CDR3 is made up of 13 amino acids. V shed 6 bases and J 8 bases; nucleotides not matched to a gene: 7. CDR1 is SQVTM and CDR2 is ANQGSEA in the germline V gene. The CDR3 DNA reads TGCAGCGTCCGCGGGACAGGGCTAGAAAAACTGTTTTTT. It codes for CSVRGTGLEKLFF.

The genes are TRBV28 and TRBJ1-5; D might be TRBD1 (5 bases). V was pared by 8 bases and J by 4 bases, with 12 bases between. Germline assignment: CDR1 MDHEN and CDR2 SYDVKM. This CDR3 spans 13 amino acids. The CDR3 is CASVVAGNQPQHF. CDR3 DNA: TGTGCCAGCGTCGTGGCAGGGAATCAGCCCCAGCATTTT.

In this sample, this clone turned up a few times. This chain joins TRBV5-6 and TRBJ1-5; 10 bases line up with TRBD1. The CDR3 runs 15 residues. V dropped 5 bases and J dropped 7; count of bases not matched to a gene: 9. The V gene's germline CDR1 is SGHDT and CDR2 YYEEEE. For the CDR3, the DNA is TGTGCCAGCAGTAATAGACAGGGGGCAGGACAGCCCCAGCATTTT. Encoded protein: CASSNRQGAGQPQHF.